This TCR beta chain was recorded in a study of cytomegalovirus exposure and HLA in healthy donors (dated by TCRdb to 2015 to 2018). With regard to the full study: According to a later analysis, one platform produced both the 120 validation repertoires and the approximately 660 repertoires of the first cohort. Besides the first cohort of approximately 670 subjects, a separate validation cohort made up of 120 different subjects was used. To predict cytomegalovirus infection status, the study brought together high-throughput TCR immunosequencing, statistical association of individual TCRs with disease status, and machine learning. The study aimed to test whether signatures of past pathogen exposure could be identified by cataloging public T cell receptors.

Paper-wide results and their limitations: A later analysis had no HLA typing for the validation cohort, so co-occurrence there was scored across all 130 or so repertoires. In a later analysis, TCRs clustered in the first cohort were found to also tend to co-occur in the roughly 120 validation repertoires, with approximately 93% of cluster scores above 0. Cytomegalovirus status was reported to be diagnosed by the classifier with high specificity and sensitivity in both the original and validation cohorts. According to the authors, the approach could potentially be generalized to other disease states and immunological phenotypes. Most TCR sequences were observed very rarely across donors, whereas some public TCRs were present in many individuals. In vitro tests confirmed that three of the cytomegalovirus-associated TCR beta chains recognize cytomegalovirus antigens. In the study, some 160 TCR beta chains were listed as associated with cytomegalovirus.

Library prep was done by the immunoSEQ multiplex PCR assay. From the authors' description of their analysis: To diagnose cytomegalovirus status from the catalog of TCR beta chain sequences, a statistical classification framework was built. TCRdb holds this immuneACCESS table with in-frame rearrangements only. Some clones are missing; in checked studies, unresolved V genes explain under half, and the rest has no known cause. V, J and clone size reflect that table, while D and trimming were determined from the DNA. This sample has hundreds of thousands of clones in its table, and roughly nine tenths of those were observed once. Jointly, the top ten make up around 12% of the sample. V lost 9 bases and J lost 1 base; the stretch between them is 12 bases long. Reading the germline V gene (reference sequence) gives CDR1 MNHNY and CDR2 SVGAGI. From its cysteine to its phenylalanine, the CDR3 spans 13 amino acids. The only DNA kept is the CDR3, 39 bases in frame from the first base.

The donors belonged to the validation cohort of approximately 130 subjects, which was separate from the roughly 670-subject first cohort. Remarks on this clone: Its antigen remains unidentified. There are no base qualities to consult, and no much larger clone falls within one base.

This receptor was obtained from a man aged 18 to 30 in good health and CMV-seropositive. Sequencing was done on a sample of PBMCs. The chain is assembled from TRBV6-6 and TRBJ1-2; the D gene is possibly TRBD1, with 5 bases matching. The CDR3 reads as follows: CASGWGLNYGYTF. Read as DNA, the sequence is TGTGCCAGTGGGTGGGGACTTAACTATGGCTACACCTTC.